The 30 T cell receptor beta chains given below trace back to one sample, sequenced in a study of blood T cell repertoires in COVID-19 (TCRdb year 2020). Libraries came from the immunoSEQ multiplex PCR assay. Sourced from immuneACCESS, this table was stored by TCRdb with only in-frame sequences that have V and J called. A share of the clones is absent; for the studies checked, an unresolved V gene accounts for under half, and the remainder has no known explanation. The sample table records around 180,000 clones; approximately 86% of these occur just once. In total, the top ten clones hold approximately 10% of the sample. Sequencing input: peripheral blood. The source is a woman at least 80 years old with active or convalescent COVID-19.

For the CDR3, the DNA is TGTGCCAGCAGCGTAGCACCCTGGGGTAGCTTAGGGGATGAGCAGTTCTTC. This sequence encodes CASSVAPWGSLGDEQFF. This chain uses TRBV9 with TRBJ2-1; the D gene is possibly TRBD1 (5 bases). In germline, CDR1 is SGDLS, CDR2 YYNGEE. This CDR3 is 17 amino acids long. Trimming took off 0 bases at V and 8 bases at J, with 21 bases between the two ends.

The rearrangement joins TRBV24-1 to TRBJ2-3, with TRBD2 identical over 12 bases. With 5 bases clipped from V and 2 bases from J, the junction kept 7 bases outside the gene matches. Germline V gene sequence: CDR1 KGHDR, CDR2 SFDVKD. CDR3 length equals 17 residues. CDR3: CATSGPGLAGNTDTQYF. Here the CDR3 DNA reads TGTGCCACCAGTGGCCCGGGACTAGCGGGCAACACAGATACGCAGTATTTT.

This clone was counted between two and nine times. The rearrangement links TRBV6-2 or TRBV6-3 to TRBJ1-2; D ambiguous. The germline V and J ends were trimmed by 6 bases and 5 bases, with 13 bases remaining between them. The CDR3 is 13 residues long. Germline V lookup: CDR1 MNHEY, CDR2 SVGEGT. CDR3 DNA sequence: TGTGCCAGCAGCCCTCCCGGGAGTTATGGCTACACCTTC. Residues: CASSPPGSYGYTF.

In DNA, the CDR3 is TGTGCCAGTAGTCCTCGGACTAGCGGGAGGTACGCGAACACCTACGAGCAGTACTTC. Encoded protein: CASSPRTSGRYANTYEQYF. V usage is TRBV19 and J usage is TRBJ2-7, with 14 bases matching TRBD2. The V and J ends lost 5 bases and 2 bases, in that order; junction bases with no gene match: 14. CDR1 LNHDA and CDR2 SQIVND come from the germline V gene (reference sequence). The CDR3 extends over 19 amino acids. The complete variable domain, with remaining parts taken from reference TRBV19 and TRBJ2-7, reads DGGITQSPKYLFRKEGQNVTLSCEQNLNHDAMYWYRQDPGQGLRLIYYSQIVNDFQKGDIAEGYSVSREKKESFPLTVTSAQKNPTAFYLCASSPRTSGRYANTYEQYFGPGTRLTVT.

The V call is TRBV5-1, the J call TRBJ2-5; no definite D call. V shed 6 bases and J shed 3 bases, with 9 bases lying between them. Germline V gene data show CDR1 as SGHRS and CDR2 as YFSETQ. The CDR3 extends over 12 amino acids. In nucleotides, the CDR3 is TGCGCCAGCACCGAGAGTAAAGAGACCCAGTACTTC. Translating it yields CASTESKETQYF.

The chain combines TRBV7-3 with TRBJ2-4; weak D call: TRBD1 (8 bases). This CDR3 region has 19 residues. Deletions cut 5 bases from V and 3 bases from J, with 26 bases between. Germline-derived CDR1 and CDR2 are SGHTA and FQGTGA. CDR3 nucleotide sequence: TGTGCCAGCAGCCTTCAGGGTATTACAGGGGGGGTCGGCAAAAACATTCAGTACTTC. It translates to CASSLQGITGGVGKNIQYF. The full variable domain, in which reference TRBV7-3 and TRBJ2-4 provide the parts outside the CDR3, is GAGVSQTPSNKVTEKGKYVELRCDPISGHTALYWYRQSLGQGPEFLIYFQGTGAADDSGLPNDRFFAVRPEGSVSTLKIQRTERGDSAVYLCASSLQGITGGVGKNIQYFGAGTRLSVL.

This clone was detected only a few times. The chain uses TRBV5-1 and TRBJ2-5, with a tentative D call TRBD1 (6 bases). Germline CDR1 SGHRS, CDR2 YFSETQ. The V end was cut by 0 bases, the J end by 1 base, with 7 bases between. This CDR3 is built from 14 residues. CDR3 residues: CASSLGQVQETQYF. The CDR3 DNA reads TGCGCCAGCAGCTTGGGACAGGTCCAAGAGACCCAGTACTTC.

In nucleotides, the CDR3 is TGTGCCAGCAACGAATTAGCGGGAGGGAGGACAGATACGCAGTATTTT. As protein: CASNELAGGRTDTQYF. The chain uses TRBV27 and TRBJ2-3; 11 bases agree with TRBD2. The CDR3 runs 16 residues. V trimming: 7 bases; J trimming: 3 bases; junction bases outside the gene matches: 9. Germline V gene data show CDR1 as MNHEY and CDR2 as SMNVEV (reference sequence).

This rearrangement joins TRBV12-3 or TRBV12-4 to TRBJ1-2; 9 bases are shared with TRBD1. This CDR3 spans 13 amino acids. J was trimmed by 6 bases and V by 3 bases; bases with no gene match: 2. In DNA, the CDR3 is TGTGCCAGCAGTTTCGGACAGGGGAATGGCTACACCTTC. Protein: CASSFGQGNGYTF.

DNA of the CDR3: TGTGCCAGTAGTATATTCCCGGGAGACAGGGGTCCCTACGAGCAGTACTTC. Its protein product is CASSIFPGDRGPYEQYF. The chain is built from TRBV19 and TRBJ2-7; 8 bases match TRBD1. CDR1 and CDR2 (germline): LNHDA, SQIVND (reference sequence). This CDR3 contains 17 residues. V lost 2 bases and J lost 2; bases outside the gene matches: 11.

This chain joins TRBV28 and TRBJ1-1; no definite D call. Germline V lookup: CDR1 MDHEN, CDR2 SYDVKM. The V end was cut by 3 bases, the J end by 6 bases, with 8 bases between. CDR3 length equals 12 residues. In DNA form, the CDR3 reads TGTGCCAGCAGTTTCGGTTCGGCTGAAGCTTTCTTT. Encoded protein: CASSFGSAEAFF. The complete variable domain, with remaining parts taken from reference TRBV28 and TRBJ1-1, reads DVKVTQSSRYLVKRTGEKVFLECVQDMDHENMFWYRQDPGLGLRLIYFSYDVKMKEKGDIPEGYSVSREKKERFSLILESASTNQTSMYLCASSFGSAEAFFGQGTRLTVV.

This clone showed up just a few times. The J gene is TRBJ1-1, the V gene TRBV2, with a tentative D call TRBD1 (5 bases). Trimming stripped 8 bases from V and 1 base from J, with 8 bases between. The CDR3 spans 12 residues. Germline V gene data show CDR1 as SNHLY and CDR2 as FYNNEI. This CDR3 is CASGQGNTEAFF. CDR3 in DNA: TGTGCCAGCGGTCAGGGGAACACTGAAGCTTTCTTT.

The chain joins TRBV6-5 to TRBJ1-3; TRBD1 aligns across 9 bases. The junction had 8 bases not matched to a gene; V was cut back by 10 bases and J by 4 bases. CDR3 size: 14 residues. CDR1 and CDR2 from the germline V gene are MNHEY and SVGAGI. CDR3 coding DNA: TGTGCCATCCAGGACAGGGGAGGAGGAAACACCATATATTTT. Encoded protein: CAIQDRGGGNTIYF.

The chain recombines TRBV7-6 with TRBJ1-2; 12 positions agree with TRBD1. The J segment lost 4 bases and the V segment lost 4 bases, leaving 13 bases of the junction unmatched. Germline values: CDR1 SGHVS, CDR2 FNYEAQ. The CDR3 has 18 amino acids. The DNA of the CDR3 is TGTGCCAGCAGCTCCAAGCCGGGACAGGGGGCCCTAGGCTATGGCTACACCTTC. This translates into CASSSKPGQGALGYGYTF.

The chain has TRBV27 and TRBJ1-5, with D possibly being TRBD1 (6 bases). The CDR3 has 15 residues. V lost 5 bases to trimming and J lost 3 bases, with 14 bases between them. CDR1 and CDR2 (germline): MNHEY, SMNVEV (reference sequence). The CDR3 here is CASSQQQGINQPQHF. The CDR3 region has the DNA TGTGCCAGCAGTCAACAACAGGGTATCAATCAGCCCCAGCATTTT.

The rearrangement joins TRBV19 to TRBJ2-5, with D perhaps TRBD1 (6 bases). The CDR3 sequence is 14 residues long. CDR1 and CDR2 (germline): LNHDA, SQIVND (reference sequence). Trimming pared 3 bases from V and 0 bases from J, leaving 8 bases between. This chain's CDR3 is CASSMRDNQETQYF. CDR3 nucleotide sequence: TGTGCCAGTAGTATGAGGGACAACCAAGAGACCCAGTACTTC.

The chain links TRBV9 to TRBJ2-3, with a possible D match to TRBD2 (5 bases). This CDR3 has 14 residues. Germline V gene sequence: CDR1 SGDLS, CDR2 YYNGEE. V was trimmed by 4 bases and J by 6 bases, leaving 15 bases between them. CDR3 nucleotides: TGTGCCAGCAGCTCCCCGGGATCCCCCGATACGCAGTATTTT. Amino acid sequence: CASSSPGSPDTQYF.

In its sample, this clone was seen a few times. The chain uses TRBV29-1 and TRBJ2-1; 10 nucleotides agree with TRBD1. The CDR3 has 14 residues. With 6 bases clipped from V and 6 bases from J, the junction kept 8 bases outside the gene matches. CDR1 SQVTM and CDR2 ANQGSEA come from the germline V gene. The CDR3 DNA is TGCAGCGTGAAACCCGGGACAGGGGCCAATGAGCAGTTCTTC. Amino acids: CSVKPGTGANEQFF.

The V and J genes are TRBV5-1 and TRBJ2-2, with 7 bases matching TRBD1. This CDR3 is 15 amino acids long. Germline values: CDR1 SGHRS, CDR2 YFSETQ. Trimming cost V 2 bases and J 1 base; bases outside gene matches: 2. CDR3 bases: TGCGCCAGCAGCTTATGGACAGGGAACACCGGGGAGCTGTTTTTT. Translating it yields CASSLWTGNTGELFF.

The chain couples TRBV5-1 to TRBJ2-1; 13 bases line up with TRBD2. CDR3 length: 17 residues. Looked up from germline, CDR1 is SGHRS and CDR2 is YFSETQ. V trimming: 4 bases; J trimming: 1 base; junction bases outside the gene matches: 5. The CDR3 is CASSPELAGGSYNEQFF. DNA for the CDR3: TGCGCCAGCAGCCCGGAACTAGCGGGAGGGTCCTACAATGAGCAGTTCTTC.

This clone turned up a few times. At one of its ends the junction is not consistent with the germline gene, which may arise from a read error. This chain connects TRBV7-2 to TRBJ2-2, with TRBD1 identical over 9 bases. The CDR3 runs 12 residues. Germline CDR1 reads SGHTA; CDR2 reads FQGNSA. The CDR3 DNA sequence: TGTGCCAGCATCCTAGGACAGGGGCTCGGGATTTTT. Translated: CASILGQGLGIF.

The count of this clone is one. This rearrangement joins TRBV5-1 to TRBJ1-1; D not certain. Germline CDR1 reads SGHRS; CDR2 reads YFSETQ. The V gene lost 0 bases and the J gene lost 4 bases, with 13 bases spanning the gap. The CDR3 is 15 amino acids. CDR3 in DNA: TGCGCCAGCAGCTTGGGGAACGCGGAGGGCACTGAAGCTTTCTTT. This codes for CASSLGNAEGTEAFF.

The V and J genes are TRBV19 and TRBJ2-1; 7 bases agree with TRBD2. The junction had 5 bases not matched to a gene; V was cut back by 6 bases and J by 0 bases. CDR3 size: 15 residues. Germline V gene lookup returns CDR1 LNHDA and CDR2 SQIVND (reference sequence). The chain's CDR3 is CASRETSDSYNEQFF. CDR3 nucleotides: TGTGCCAGTAGAGAAACTAGCGACTCCTACAATGAGCAGTTCTTC.

The V and J genes are TRBV15 and TRBJ2-7; D might be TRBD1 (5 bases). Trimming took 0 bases from V and 3 from J, leaving 12 bases between them. CDR3 length: 15 residues. Germline values: CDR1 LNHNV, CDR2 YYDKDF (reference sequence). The CDR3 DNA is TGTGCCACCAGCAGAGACCTCGGGCAGGGCTACGAGCAGTACTTC. Residues: CATSRDLGQGYEQYF.

The rearrangement links TRBV15 to TRBJ2-5; D call uncertain. The CDR3 extends over 13 amino acids. The ends were cut back, 2 bases at V and 1 base at J, with 5 bases in the middle. Germline assignment: CDR1 LNHNV and CDR2 YYDKDF (reference sequence). CDR3 sequence reads: CATSRSVQETQYF. In DNA form, the CDR3 reads TGTGCCACCAGCAGATCAGTCCAAGAGACCCAGTACTTC.

This sequence joins TRBV30 and TRBJ2-1; 7 nucleotides match TRBD2. Germline V gene sequence: CDR1 GTSNPN, CDR2 SVGIG (reference sequence). Losses at the gene ends were 6 bases for V and 1 base for J; bases not matched to a gene: 6. The CDR3 sequence is 14 residues long. CDR3 DNA sequence: TGTGCCTGCCGTAGCGGGCGTTCCTACAATGAGCAGTTCTTC. Protein product: CACRSGRSYNEQFF.

V gene TRBV10-3 combines with J gene TRBJ2-7; 10 bases align to TRBD2. From germline, CDR1 is ENHRY and CDR2 SYGVKD. CDR3 length: 15 amino acids. V lost 0 bases, J lost 2 bases, and 1 base stayed unmatched. The CDR3 region is CAISESGTSAYEQYF. CDR3 nucleotides: TGTGCCATCAGTGAGTCGGGGACTAGCGCCTACGAGCAGTACTTC.

Here the CDR3 DNA reads TGTGCCAGCAGGGAAGTGGGCGGGACCGATGAGCAGTTCTTC. Its protein is CASREVGGTDEQFF. The chain is built from TRBV27 and TRBJ2-1, with D perhaps matching TRBD2 (6 bases). CDR3 length: 14 residues. Trimming pared 6 bases from V and 8 bases from J, leaving 17 bases between. Germline CDR1 reads MNHEY; CDR2 reads SMNVEV (reference sequence).

This clone was counted once. The V call is TRBV5-6, the J call TRBJ1-6; 12 bases fit TRBD1. This CDR3 region has 18 residues. The J segment lost 10 bases and the V segment lost 7 bases, leaving 18 bases of the junction unmatched. Germline V gene lookup returns CDR1 SGHDT and CDR2 YYEEEE. The CDR3 here is CASHPAPGQGALSSPLHF. CDR3 coding DNA: TGTGCCAGCCATCCCGCCCCGGGACAGGGGGCTCTCAGCTCACCCCTCCACTTT.

The J gene is TRBJ2-1, the V gene TRBV6-1; 10 positions match TRBD2. This CDR3 comprises 17 residues. The junction had 4 bases not matched to a gene; V was cut back by 2 bases and J by 0 bases. Germline V gene sequence: CDR1 MNHNS, CDR2 SASEGT. DNA of the CDR3: TGTGCCAGCAGTGAACTAGCGGGGGCGAGCTCCTACAATGAGCAGTTCTTC. Amino acids: CASSELAGASSYNEQFF.